The T cell receptor (beta chain) under discussion was sequenced for a study of graft-versus-host responses after intestinal transplantation. The ends lost 1 base at V and 4 bases at J; junction bases unmatched: 7. The germline V gene encodes CDR1 SEHNR and CDR2 FQNEAQ (reference sequence). The CDR3 sequence is 16 residues long. Profiled with immunoSEQ multiplex PCR; TCRdb holds only in-frame clones, not every one. The sample records 10,000 or so clones, approximately 30% being singletons. There are a few counts of this clone. The TCR comes from a human patient who received an intestinal transplant. This material consisted of alloreactive CD4+ T cells from a mixed lymphocyte reaction culture, taken before intestinal transplant. Subset denoted: CFSE-low proliferating T cells sorted from approximately 6-day pre-transplant mixed lymphocyte reaction (GvH or HvG direction). The rearrangement joins TRBV7-9 to TRBJ1-1, with TRBD1 matching 9 bases. Written as DNA, the CDR3 is TGTGCCAGCAGCTTAGTAGAGGACAGGGGCGGCACTGAAGCTTTCTTT. Its protein is CASSLVEDRGGTEAFF.